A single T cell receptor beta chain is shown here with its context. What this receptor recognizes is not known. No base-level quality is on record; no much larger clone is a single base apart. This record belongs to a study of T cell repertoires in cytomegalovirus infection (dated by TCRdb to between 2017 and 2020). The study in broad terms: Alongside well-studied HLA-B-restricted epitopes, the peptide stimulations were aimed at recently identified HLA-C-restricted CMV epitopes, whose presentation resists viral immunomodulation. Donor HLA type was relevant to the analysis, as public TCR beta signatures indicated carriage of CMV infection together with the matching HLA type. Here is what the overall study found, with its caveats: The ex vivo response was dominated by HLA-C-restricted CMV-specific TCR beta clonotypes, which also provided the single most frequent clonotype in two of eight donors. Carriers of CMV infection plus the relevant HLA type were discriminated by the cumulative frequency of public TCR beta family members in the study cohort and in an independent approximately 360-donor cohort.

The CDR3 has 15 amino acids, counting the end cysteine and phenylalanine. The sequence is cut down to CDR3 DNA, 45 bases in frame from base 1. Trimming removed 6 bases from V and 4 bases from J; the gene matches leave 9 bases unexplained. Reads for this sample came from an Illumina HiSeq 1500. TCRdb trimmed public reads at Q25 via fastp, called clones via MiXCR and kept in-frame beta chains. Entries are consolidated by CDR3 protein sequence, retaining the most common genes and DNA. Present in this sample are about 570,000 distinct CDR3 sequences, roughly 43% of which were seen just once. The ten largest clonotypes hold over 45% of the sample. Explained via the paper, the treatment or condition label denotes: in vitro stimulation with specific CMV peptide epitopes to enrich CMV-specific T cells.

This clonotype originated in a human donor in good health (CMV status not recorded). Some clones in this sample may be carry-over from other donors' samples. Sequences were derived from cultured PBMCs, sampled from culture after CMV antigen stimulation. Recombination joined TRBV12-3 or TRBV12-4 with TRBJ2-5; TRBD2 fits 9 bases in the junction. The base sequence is TGTGCCAGCAGCTCGGGACTAGCCGTTGGAGAGACCCAGTACTTC. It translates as CASSSGLAVGETQYF.